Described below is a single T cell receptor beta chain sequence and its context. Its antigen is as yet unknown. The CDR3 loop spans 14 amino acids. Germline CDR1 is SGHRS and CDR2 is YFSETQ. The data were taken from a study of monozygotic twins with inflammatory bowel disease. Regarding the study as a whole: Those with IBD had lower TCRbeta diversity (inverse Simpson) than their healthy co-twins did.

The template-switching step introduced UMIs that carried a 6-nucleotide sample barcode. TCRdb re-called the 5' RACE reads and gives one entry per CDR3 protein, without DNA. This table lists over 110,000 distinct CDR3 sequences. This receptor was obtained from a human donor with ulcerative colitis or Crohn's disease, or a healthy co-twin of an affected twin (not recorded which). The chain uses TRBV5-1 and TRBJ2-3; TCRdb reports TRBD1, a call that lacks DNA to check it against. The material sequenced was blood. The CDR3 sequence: CASSLLGQTDTQYF.